Listed below are T cell receptor beta chains from one sample, sequenced in a study of human T cells and chemical hapten exposure. TCRdb re-derived calls from the RACE reads in MiXCR, one entry per CDR3 protein. The sample yields under 130,000 distinct CDR3 sequences, more than 9.5% seen once. This sample comprised whole blood, obtained in connection with sensitization to the hapten diphenylcyclopropenone (DPC). The source of these receptors is a woman in her thirties or forties with alopecia areata. Some clones in this sample may be carry-over from other donors' samples. CDR3s include the opening cysteine and the closing phenylalanine or tryptophan. A D gene is named only where the DNA matches it firmly. For some rows the clone size is stated as once, few or many, or as a class when expanded; others skip it.

v_call: TRBV12-3/TRBV12-4; d_call: .; clone_size: few; j_call: TRBJ1-2; cdr3_aa: CASSSPRGDYYGYTF; cdr3_nt: TGTGCCAGCAGTTCCCCTAGAGGAGACTACTATGGCTACACCTTC
v_call: TRBV5-6; d_call: .; clone_size: many; j_call: TRBJ1-2; cdr3_aa: CASSLVGQNYGYTF; cdr3_nt: TGTGCCAGCAGCTTGGTTGGACAGAACTATGGCTACACCTTC
v_call: TRBV4-3; d_call: .; clone_size: .; j_call: TRBJ2-5; cdr3_aa: CASSQESRSQETQYF; cdr3_nt: TGCGCCAGCAGCCAAGAAAGCAGGAGTCAAGAGACCCAGTACTTC
v_call: TRBV5-1; d_call: .; clone_size: .; j_call: TRBJ2-2; cdr3_aa: CASSLAGQTGELFF; cdr3_nt: TGCGCCAGCAGCTTGGCAGGGCAAACCGGGGAGCTGTTTTTT
v_call: TRBV7-8; d_call: .; clone_size: .; j_call: TRBJ2-7; cdr3_aa: CASSPGGRTYEQYF; cdr3_nt: TGTGCCAGCAGCCCTGGAGGACGGACGTACGAGCAGTACTTC
v_call: TRBV30; d_call: .; clone_size: .; j_call: TRBJ1-1; cdr3_aa: CAWSQQSNTEAFF; cdr3_nt: TGTGCCTGGTCTCAACAGTCGAACACTGAAGCTTTCTTT
v_call: TRBV23-1; d_call: .; clone_size: many; j_call: TRBJ2-5; cdr3_aa: CASRPQEAQETQYF; cdr3_nt: TGCGCCAGCAGACCCCAGGAAGCCCAAGAGACCCAGTACTTC
v_call: TRBV6-5; d_call: .; clone_size: .; j_call: TRBJ2-1; cdr3_aa: CASSYRTNNEQFF; cdr3_nt: TGTGCCAGCAGTTATCGGACCAACAATGAGCAGTTCTTC
v_call: TRBV5-1; d_call: .; clone_size: few; j_call: TRBJ2-7; cdr3_aa: CASSTAPSYEQYF; cdr3_nt: TGCGCCAGCAGCACCGCCCCTTCCTACGAGCAGTACTTC
v_call: TRBV19; d_call: TRBD1; clone_size: few; j_call: TRBJ1-2; cdr3_aa: CASSSSDRYYGYTF; cdr3_nt: TGTGCCAGTAGTTCCTCGGACAGGTACTATGGCTACACCTTC
v_call: TRBV6-5; d_call: .; clone_size: few; j_call: TRBJ1-5; cdr3_aa: CASSKTKNQPQHF; cdr3_nt: TGTGCCAGCAGTAAGACCAAAAATCAGCCCCAGCATTTT
v_call: TRBV5-4; d_call: .; clone_size: few; j_call: TRBJ2-5; cdr3_aa: CASSSAGRYQETQYF; cdr3_nt: TGTGCCAGCAGCTCGGCGGGGCGGTACCAAGAGACCCAGTACTTC
v_call: TRBV28; d_call: .; clone_size: many; j_call: TRBJ2-3; cdr3_aa: CASSLNTDTQYF; cdr3_nt: TGTGCCAGCAGTTTAAACACAGATACGCAGTATTTT
v_call: TRBV29-1; d_call: .; clone_size: many; j_call: TRBJ1-1; cdr3_aa: CSVGHGGTEAFF; cdr3_nt: TGCAGCGTAGGGCACGGAGGGACTGAAGCTTTCTTT
v_call: TRBV20-1; d_call: TRBD2; clone_size: .; j_call: TRBJ2-5; cdr3_aa: CSASTSGGAGQETQYF; cdr3_nt: TGCAGTGCTAGTACCAGCGGGGGGGCCGGCCAAGAGACCCAGTACTTC
v_call: TRBV29-1; d_call: .; clone_size: few; j_call: TRBJ2-1; cdr3_aa: CSVEAWNEQFF; cdr3_nt: TGCAGCGTTGAGGCCTGGAATGAGCAGTTCTTC
v_call: TRBV12-3/TRBV12-4; d_call: .; clone_size: .; j_call: TRBJ2-1; cdr3_aa: CASSRTGPGEQFF; cdr3_nt: TGTGCCAGCAGTCGAACAGGGCCGGGTGAGCAGTTCTTC
v_call: TRBV20-1; d_call: .; clone_size: .; j_call: TRBJ1-1; cdr3_aa: CSARDWEGTQNTEAFF; cdr3_nt: TGCAGTGCTAGAGATTGGGAGGGGACCCAGAACACTGAAGCTTTCTTT
v_call: TRBV2; d_call: TRBD1; clone_size: .; j_call: TRBJ2-7; cdr3_aa: CASILTGGSYEQYF; cdr3_nt: TGTGCCAGCATTCTGACAGGGGGTAGCTACGAGCAGTACTTC
v_call: TRBV3-1; d_call: .; clone_size: few; j_call: TRBJ2-2; cdr3_aa: CASRGTATGELFF; cdr3_nt: TGTGCCAGCAGGGGGACTGCTACCGGGGAGCTGTTTTTT
v_call: TRBV25-1; d_call: .; clone_size: few; j_call: TRBJ1-4; cdr3_aa: CASSRRGFEATNEKLFF; cdr3_nt: TGTGCCAGCAGCCGCCGGGGTTTCGAAGCAACTAATGAAAAACTGTTTTTT
v_call: TRBV20-1; d_call: TRBD1; clone_size: few; j_call: TRBJ2-7; cdr3_aa: CSARGGQGLSEQYF; cdr3_nt: TGCAGTGCTAGAGGCGGACAGGGTCTTTCCGAGCAGTACTTC
v_call: TRBV20-1; d_call: TRBD2; clone_size: few; j_call: TRBJ2-3; cdr3_aa: CSARDPGTSAGTDTQYF; cdr3_nt: TGCAGTGCTAGAGATCCGGGGACTAGCGCAGGAACAGATACGCAGTATTTT
v_call: TRBV11-3; d_call: .; clone_size: .; j_call: TRBJ2-7; cdr3_aa: CASSPDGSTSYEQYF; cdr3_nt: TGTGCCAGCAGCCCGGACGGATCTACCTCCTACGAGCAGTACTTC
v_call: TRBV7-2; d_call: TRBD1; clone_size: few; j_call: TRBJ1-3; cdr3_aa: CASSARTGRGNTIYF; cdr3_nt: TGTGCCAGCAGCGCCCGGACAGGGCGTGGAAACACCATATATTTT
v_call: TRBV7-9; d_call: .; clone_size: many; j_call: TRBJ2-2; cdr3_aa: CASPVVAVNTGELFF; cdr3_nt: TGTGCCAGCCCCGTGGTAGCGGTCAACACCGGGGAGCTGTTTTTT
v_call: TRBV10-2; d_call: .; clone_size: few; j_call: TRBJ1-6; cdr3_aa: CASSESGGPDSPLHF; cdr3_nt: TGCGCCAGCAGTGAGTCGGGGGGGCCGGATTCACCCCTCCACTTT
v_call: TRBV20-1; d_call: .; clone_size: .; j_call: TRBJ1-1; cdr3_aa: CSARPGDMNTEAFF; cdr3_nt: TGCAGTGCCCGACCGGGGGATATGAACACTGAAGCTTTCTTT
v_call: TRBV21-1; d_call: .; clone_size: .; j_call: TRBJ2-7; cdr3_aa: CASSKSTGEFPSYEQYF; cdr3_nt: TGTGCCAGCAGCAAAAGCACAGGGGAATTCCCCTCCTACGAGCAGTACTTC
v_call: TRBV20-1; d_call: TRBD2; clone_size: few; j_call: TRBJ2-7; cdr3_aa: CSAVPLAGGGEQYF; cdr3_nt: TGCAGTGCTGTCCCCCTAGCGGGAGGGGGCGAGCAGTACTTC
v_call: TRBV7-2; d_call: TRBD1; clone_size: .; j_call: TRBJ1-2; cdr3_aa: CASSSFPTGVYGYTF; cdr3_nt: TGTGCCAGCAGCTCGTTTCCGACAGGGGTCTATGGCTACACCTTC
v_call: TRBV24-1; d_call: TRBD2; clone_size: many; j_call: TRBJ2-1; cdr3_aa: CATSDRLAGNEQFF; cdr3_nt: TGTGCCACCAGTGATAGACTAGCGGGCAATGAGCAGTTCTTC
v_call: TRBV18; d_call: .; clone_size: .; j_call: TRBJ2-7; cdr3_aa: CASSPLNAGEQYF; cdr3_nt: TGTGCCAGCTCACCACTTAACGCGGGCGAGCAGTACTTC
v_call: TRBV6-2/TRBV6-3; d_call: .; clone_size: many; j_call: TRBJ2-3; cdr3_aa: CASSYGRGTSTDTQYF; cdr3_nt: TGTGCCAGCAGTTACGGTAGGGGGACAAGCACAGATACGCAGTATTTT
v_call: TRBV20-1; d_call: .; clone_size: few; j_call: TRBJ2-3; cdr3_aa: CSARVGARTDTQYF; cdr3_nt: TGCAGTGCTAGAGTGGGGGCGCGCACAGATACGCAGTATTTT
v_call: TRBV5-6; d_call: .; clone_size: .; j_call: TRBJ2-3; cdr3_aa: CASSLWSGHTQYF; cdr3_nt: TGTGCCAGCAGCCTCTGGTCGGGGCATACGCAGTATTTT
v_call: TRBV29-1; d_call: .; clone_size: few; j_call: TRBJ1-6; cdr3_aa: CSVLIGHANSPLHF; cdr3_nt: TGCAGCGTTCTGATAGGGCACGCAAATTCACCCCTCCACTTT
v_call: TRBV14; d_call: .; clone_size: .; j_call: TRBJ1-1; cdr3_aa: CASSQRDLDTEAFF; cdr3_nt: TGTGCCAGCAGCCAAAGGGACTTGGACACTGAAGCTTTCTTT
v_call: TRBV11-2; d_call: .; clone_size: .; j_call: TRBJ1-1; cdr3_aa: CASSLVVGAQGRMGEAFF; cdr3_nt: TGTGCCAGCAGCTTAGTCGTCGGAGCCCAGGGACGGATGGGTGAAGCTTTCTTT
v_call: TRBV7-9; d_call: TRBD2; clone_size: .; j_call: TRBJ2-1; cdr3_aa: CASSATGTSGGEPKKYNEQFF; cdr3_nt: TGTGCCAGCAGCGCAACCGGGACTAGCGGGGGCGAACCGAAAAAATACAATGAGCAGTTCTTC
v_call: TRBV9; d_call: TRBD2; clone_size: few; j_call: TRBJ2-7; cdr3_aa: CASSVASGNSYEQYF; cdr3_nt: TGTGCCAGCAGCGTAGCTAGCGGGAACAGCTACGAGCAGTACTTC
v_call: TRBV7-2; d_call: TRBD2; clone_size: few; j_call: TRBJ2-5; cdr3_aa: CASSLGRGGLEETQYF; cdr3_nt: TGTGCCAGCAGCTTAGGACGGGGGGGCCTAGAAGAGACCCAGTACTTC
v_call: TRBV6-2/TRBV6-3; d_call: .; clone_size: .; j_call: TRBJ1-5; cdr3_aa: CASRPGIGLQPQHF; cdr3_nt: TGTGCCAGCAGGCCCGGGATAGGGTTACAGCCCCAGCATTTT
v_call: TRBV20-1; d_call: .; clone_size: many; j_call: TRBJ2-1; cdr3_aa: CSAIAATRGLDEQFF; cdr3_nt: TGCAGTGCTATAGCCGCGACTAGGGGGTTGGATGAGCAGTTCTTC
v_call: TRBV5-5; d_call: TRBD1; clone_size: .; j_call: TRBJ1-5; cdr3_aa: CASSLTRQGSNQPQHF; cdr3_nt: TGTGCCAGCAGCTTAACCCGACAGGGGAGCAATCAGCCCCAGCATTTT
v_call: TRBV18; d_call: .; clone_size: once; j_call: TRBJ2-5; cdr3_aa: CASSPLQETQYF; cdr3_nt: TGTGCCAGCTCACCTCTCCAAGAGACCCAGTACTTC
v_call: TRBV29-1; d_call: .; clone_size: many; j_call: TRBJ2-5; cdr3_aa: CSVRGEETQYF; cdr3_nt: TGCAGCGTGAGGGGGGAAGAGACCCAGTACTTC
v_call: TRBV7-2; d_call: TRBD1; clone_size: few; j_call: TRBJ2-2; cdr3_aa: CASSISRGLGTGELFF; cdr3_nt: TGTGCCAGCAGCATTTCAAGGGGGCTTGGCACCGGGGAGCTGTTTTTT
v_call: TRBV27; d_call: TRBD1; clone_size: few; j_call: TRBJ1-2; cdr3_aa: CASSPGQPTYGYTF; cdr3_nt: TGTGCCAGCAGTCCGGGACAGCCAACCTATGGCTACACCTTC
v_call: TRBV2; d_call: TRBD1; clone_size: .; j_call: TRBJ1-4; cdr3_aa: CASSEAGQSNEKLFF; cdr3_nt: TGTGCCAGCAGTGAAGCGGGACAGAGTAATGAAAAACTGTTTTTT
v_call: TRBV7-9; d_call: .; clone_size: .; j_call: TRBJ2-7; cdr3_aa: CASSLERGGLGYEQYF; cdr3_nt: TGTGCCAGCAGCTTAGAAAGGGGCGGACTGGGCTACGAGCAGTACTTC
v_call: TRBV19; d_call: TRBD1; clone_size: .; j_call: TRBJ1-5; cdr3_aa: CASSPRTGQPTWEPQHF; cdr3_nt: TGTGCCAGTAGCCCTCGAACGGGACAGCCAACCTGGGAGCCCCAGCATTTT